This T cell receptor beta chain was retrieved from a study of T cell responses to AZD1222 COVID-19 vaccine. The CDR3 has 12 residues. Trimming removed 5 bases from V and 5 bases from J, with 6 bases in between. Germline V gene lookup returns CDR1 SEHNR and CDR2 FQNEAQ (reference sequence). Study-level findings and limits: Clonal diversity may have been underestimated, and the donors were mostly white British, with more females than males.

Some clones are missing from TCRdb's copy, which holds only in-frame ones; the method was immunoSEQ multiplex PCR. Among 80,000 to 95,000 clones listed, 90% to 95% were seen once. About this clone itself: The antigen is not known.

V usage is TRBV7-9 and J usage is TRBJ2-2, with TRBD1 as a possible D gene (5 bases). The TCR originated in an adult in good health. Material: peripheral blood, obtained on day 0 of AZD1222 vaccination. The CDR3 reads CASSPGTGELFF. The DNA of the CDR3 is TGTGCCAGCAGCCCAGGGACCGGGGAGCTGTTTTTT.